This T cell receptor (beta chain) is drawn from a study of regulatory T cells in long-lasting Graves disease. Findings of the study overall: When disease was persistent, TRBV28, TRBJ1-2 and TRBJ2-5 were the favored segments. TCR diversity was lower in persistent Graves' patients (versus newly diagnosed ones). Not thyroid tissue but only peripheral blood was studied.

Sequencing libraries for TCR beta were prepared with iRepertoire HTBI primers and Arm-PCR of CDR3 regions. TCRdb itself ran the multiplex PCR reads through MiXCR, one entry per CDR3 protein. The sample consists of 350,000 to 450,000 distinct CDR3 sequences, over 14% of them appearing once. Time point noted: newly diagnosed GD, antithyroid drugs for less than 3 months. From PBMCs, RNA was extracted and then used to make the TCR library. V was clipped by 2 bases and J by 5 bases; unmatched bases: 6. The CDR3 is made up of 15 amino acids. The germline V gene encodes CDR1 MGHDK and CDR2 SYGVNS. This clonotype was recorded many times. Its antigen is unidentified. In addition, the sample was reused for a study of T cells in Graves' hyperthyroidism and ophthalmopathy.

The sequence derives from a woman aged 40 to 50 with Graves disease. Sequenced here: peripheral blood mononuclear cells (PBMCs), sampled at new diagnosis, from a patient treated with antithyroid drugs. The V call is TRBV25-1, the J call TRBJ2-5, with TRBD2 identical over 9 bases. The CDR3 DNA follows: TGTGCCAGCAGTGAAGCGGGAGGGGGCCGGGAGACCCAGTACTTC. This encodes CASSEAGGGRETQYF.